Each of the 20 T cell receptor gamma chains below was sequenced from the same sample in a study of gamma-delta chains in newborns, infants, children. TCRdb re-called the reads via CATT. The sample holds under 1,200 gamma-chain clones; 4.1% are singletons and the top ten take around 20%. The sample was blood. Every receptor here comes from a child who was a newborn, infant or young child, either healthy, febrile or measles-vaccinated (not recorded which).

This clone was detected only a few times. TCRdb's protein, taken from a much larger clone, differs from this DNA's translation at residue 10, likely owing to a read error; the protein displayed comes from the DNA. The rearrangement joins TRGV9 to TRGJP. The CDR3 consists of 16 residues. Germline CDR1 is GITISATS and CDR2 is ISYDGTV (reference sequence). In DNA, the CDR3 is TGTGCCTTGTGGGAGACGCAAGAGTTGAGCAAAAAAATCAAGGTATTT. It codes for CALWETQELSKKIKVF.

This clone was observed a handful of times. The rearrangement joins TRGV9 to TRGJP. This CDR3 is 16 amino acids long. Germline V gene data show CDR1 as GITISATS and CDR2 as ISYDGTV (reference sequence). V was pared by 4 bases and J by 6 bases, with 6 bases of the junction left unmatched. The CDR3 sequence is CALWDRVELGKKIKVF. The CDR3 DNA reads TGTGCCTTGTGGGATAGGGTAGAGTTGGGCAAAAAAATCAAGGTATTT.

This clone ranks as medium-sized. The chain couples TRGV9 to TRGJP. Germline loops: CDR1 GITISATS, CDR2 ISYDGTV (reference sequence). The CDR3 runs to 15 residues. The V and J ends lost 0 bases and 11 bases, in that order; junction bases with no gene match: 4. In DNA form, the CDR3 reads TGTGCCTTGTGGGAGGTGCTGGTGGGCAAAAAAATCAAGGTATTT. Translation: CALWEVLVGKKIKVF.

In regard to this clone: The junction departs from germline at one end; a sequencing error may be responsible. The chain joins TRGV2 to TRGJ1 or TRGJ2. CDR1 and CDR2 (germline): EGSNGY, YDSYNSKV. The CDR3 spans 12 residues. The CDR3 region is CATWVGRYKKLF. For the CDR3, the DNA is TGTGCCACCTGGGTCGGGCGCTATAAGAAACTCTTT.

This clone was detected only a few times. The junction and the germline gene differ at one end; a read error may be behind it. V usage is TRGV9 and J usage is TRGJP. This CDR3 is built from 15 residues. Per germline, CDR1 GITISATS and CDR2 ISYDGTV (reference sequence). The CDR3 sequence is CALWEEELGKKVKVF. CDR3 DNA: TGCGCCTTGTGGGAGGAAGAGTTGGGCAAAAAAGTCAAGGTATTT.

This clone was counted a few times. At one boundary the junction diverges from the germline segment, which might be a read error. Other DNA sequences in this sample translate to the same CDR3. This chain joins TRGV8 and TRGJ1 or TRGJ2. CDR3 size: 13 residues. Germline V gives CDR1 VENAVY, CDR2 YDSYNSRV. CDR3 nucleotides: TGTGCCACCTGGGACCCCCAATATTTTAAGAAACTCTTT. Translation: CATWDPQYFKKLF.

The chain uses TRGV8 and TRGJ1 or TRGJ2. V was clipped by 5 bases and J by 3 bases; unmatched bases: 10. The germline CDR1 and CDR2 sequences are VENAVY and YDSYNSRV. The CDR3 extends over 14 amino acids. The CDR3 DNA reads as TGTGCCACCTGGGCCTCAAAAAGTTATTATAAGAAACTCTTT. Its protein product is CATWASKSYYKKLF.

This clone was seen more than once but under ten times. This sequence may be a read error, since a much larger clone differs from it by one base. The gene calls are TRGV9 and TRGJP. The DNA matches TRGJP1 better at its end, which makes the J call doubtful. The CDR3 length is 19 residues. In germline, CDR1 is GITISATS, CDR2 ISYDGTV (reference sequence). The CDR3 nucleotides are TGTGCCTTGTGGGAGGTTCCACCCCACCAAGAGTTGGGCAAAAAAATCAAGATATTT. It translates to CALWEVPPHQELGKKIKIF.

Details on this clone: This may be a read error, as it is one base from a much larger clone. This chain uses TRGV9 with TRGJP. Losses at the gene ends were 5 bases for V and 7 bases for J; bases not matched to a gene: 11. The CDR3 sequence is 17 residues long. The germline V gene has CDR1 GITISATS and CDR2 ISYDGTV (reference sequence). The CDR3 nucleotides are TGTGCCTTGTGGGGGCGTGCGGGGGAGTTGGGCAAAAAAATCAAGGTATTT. As protein: CALWGRAGELGKKIKVF.

The table lists this clone with a count of one. A much larger clone sits a single nucleotide away, making a read error possible. Additional DNA sequences in this sample encode the identical CDR3. The chain couples TRGV9 to TRGJP. The germline V gene has CDR1 GITISATS and CDR2 ISYDGTV (reference sequence). This CDR3 region has 17 residues. J lost 7 bases, V lost 6 bases, and 12 bases had no gene match. The CDR3 reads CALWSSDWELGKKIKVF. CDR3 bases: TGTGCCTTGTGGAGCTCAGATTGGGAGTTGGGCAAAAAAATCAAGGTATTT.

Concerning this clone: Different DNA sequences within this sample yield the same CDR3. This chain links TRGV9 with TRGJP. The CDR3 is 17 amino acids. CDR1 GITISATS and CDR2 ISYDGTV come from the germline V gene (reference sequence). Unmatched junction bases numbered 6, after V lost 0 bases and J lost 7 bases. The CDR3 loop reads CALWEVQRELGKKIKVF. For the CDR3, the DNA is TGTGCCTTGTGGGAGGTGCAGCGGGAGTTGGGCAAAAAAATCAAGGTATTT.

This clone was observed a handful of times. The rearrangement links TRGV9 to TRGJP. CDR1 GITISATS and CDR2 ISYDGTV come from the germline V gene (reference sequence). This CDR3 comprises 16 residues. Germline trimming cut 5 bases from V and 4 bases from J; bases unmatched to any gene: 5. The CDR3 is CALWAPQELGKKIKVF. In DNA, the CDR3 is TGTGCCTTGTGGGCGCCTCAAGAGTTGGGCAAAAAAATCAAGGTATTT.

This clone is large (0.1 to 1%). This chain links TRGV9 with TRGJP. This CDR3 region has 15 residues. J lost 5 bases, V lost 4 bases, and 2 bases had no gene match. Germline V gives CDR1 GITISATS, CDR2 ISYDGTV (reference sequence). This chain's CDR3 is CALWDKELGKKIKVF. CDR3 DNA sequence: TGTGCCTTGTGGGACAAAGAGTTGGGCAAAAAAATCAAGGTATTT.

By proportion, this clone is medium-sized. This chain connects TRGV2 to TRGJ1 or TRGJ2. Per the germline V gene, CDR1 is EGSNGY and CDR2 is YDSYNSKV. This CDR3 region has 13 residues. Losses at the gene ends were 0 bases for V and 7 bases for J; bases not matched to a gene: 6. CDR3 DNA sequence: TGTGCCACCTGGGACGGGCCAGGATATAAGAAACTCTTT. Translation gives CATWDGPGYKKLF.

Concerning this clone: This may stem from a read error, because a much larger clone lies one nucleotide away. This sample includes further DNA sequences coding for the same CDR3. This chain uses TRGV9 with TRGJP. Germline CDR1 GITISATS, CDR2 ISYDGTV (reference sequence). The CDR3 runs 15 residues. V lost 2 bases and J lost 6; bases outside the gene matches: 1. In nucleotides, the CDR3 is TGTGCCTTGTGGGAGGCAGAGTTGGGCAAAAAAATCAAGGTATTT. It yields the protein CALWEAELGKKIKVF.

This clone has more than one count but fewer than ten. This sequence joins TRGV5 and TRGJ1 or TRGJ2. Trimming removed 0 bases from V and 6 bases from J; junction bases left unmatched: 5. Germline V gene sequence: CDR1 VINAFY, CDR2 YDVSNSKD. This CDR3 contains 13 residues. The CDR3 here is CATWDRQSYKKLF. The CDR3 bases are TGTGCCACCTGGGACAGGCAGTCTTATAAGAAACTCTTT.

Concerning this clone: This sequence may be a read error, since a much larger clone differs from it by one base. Other DNA sequences in the same sample also yield this CDR3. The rearrangement joins TRGV9 to TRGJP. The CDR3 has 16 residues. The germline V gene encodes CDR1 GITISATS and CDR2 ISYDGTV (reference sequence). CDR3 residues: CALWEDQELGKKIKVF. The DNA of the CDR3 is TGTGCCTTGTGGGAGGATCAAGAGTTGGGCAAAAAAATAAAGGTATTT.

A few counts support this clone. The gene calls are TRGV8 and TRGJ1 or TRGJ2. Unmatched junction bases numbered 12, after V lost 4 bases and J lost 3 bases. Per germline, CDR1 VENAVY and CDR2 YDSYNSRV. This CDR3 has 15 residues. CDR3 amino acids: CATWERDALYYKKLF. The CDR3 coding sequence is TGTGCCACCTGGGAACGGGACGCACTTTATTATAAGAAACTCTTT.

This clone is medium-sized (0.01 to 0.1%) within its sample. The chain links TRGV8 to TRGJP2. The V gene end was trimmed by 5 bases and the J gene end by 1 base; junction bases not matched to a gene: 1. The CDR3 sequence is 13 residues long. Germline-derived CDR1 and CDR2 are VENAVY and YDSYNSRV. Here the CDR3 reads CATWASSDWIKTF. The CDR3 DNA follows: TGTGCCACCTGGGCTAGTAGTGATTGGATCAAGACGTTT.

The J gene is TRGJP, the V gene TRGV9. Germline V lookup: CDR1 GITISATS, CDR2 ISYDGTV (reference sequence). Trimming at V came to 3 bases and at J to 7 bases, leaving 9 bases not matched to a gene. The CDR3 length is 17 residues. Written as DNA, the CDR3 is TGTGCCTTGTGGGAGACCGTCCCGGAGTTGGGCAAAAAAATCAAGGTATTT. Protein sequence: CALWETVPELGKKIKVF.